The subject of this entry is one T cell receptor (beta chain). Unmatched junction bases numbered 4, after V lost 4 bases and J lost 1 base. This CDR3 is 14 amino acids long. Germline CDR1 and CDR2: SGHDT and YYEEEE. Per the original methods: Reference gene primer amplification gave estimated nucleated cell counts. This table comes from immunoSEQ multiplex PCR, and its TCRdb copy is limited to in-frame clones, with some not included. D and trimming were read from the DNA, whereas the V and J calls and clone size are those reported in that table. Here the sample spans 350,000 to 450,000 clones, approximately 89% being singletons. This sample was taken from a study of blood T cell repertoires in COVID-19. Study context: Donors in Cohort 3 who had recovered were those with two negative PCRs, healthcare professional clearance, or resolution of their symptoms. From T cells, B-cell-depleted T cells, or PBMCs came the material, which was cDNA or gDNA.

The chain combines TRBV5-6 with TRBJ2-5, with 7 bases aligning to TRBD1. The sample was PBMCs or T cells enriched from blood (not recorded which). The receptor comes from a man aged 35-49 years in a cohort exposed to, infected with or recovered from COVID-19 (not recorded which). The DNA for the CDR3 is TGTGCCAGCAGCGTCGGGACAGTCCAAGAGACCCAGTACTTC. Translation: CASSVGTVQETQYF.